The next 23 T cell receptor beta chains were all read from a single sample in a study of T-cell reconstitution after alpha-beta-depleted transplantation in children. Unique molecular identifiers were used to barcode this TCRbeta library. TCRdb re-called the PCR reads through MiXCR, storing one row per CDR3 protein. The sample records about 610,000 distinct CDR3 sequences, about 10% being singletons. The starting material was PBMCs from the stem cell graft donor, obtained from the stem cell graft. The source is a human donor who donated a stem cell graft to a child with acute myeloid leukemia.

This clonotype has more than one count but fewer than ten. The chain employs TRBV9 and TRBJ1-2, with D maybe TRBD1 (6 bases). The germline CDR1 and CDR2 sequences are SGDLS and YYNGEE. The CDR3 loop spans 14 amino acids. V gave up 3 bases and J gave up 5 bases, with 14 bases separating them. The CDR3 DNA reads as TGTGCCAGCAGCGCTCGGACAGACTCTTATGGCTACACCTTC. This gives the protein CASSARTDSYGYTF. Supplemented by reference TRBV9 and TRBJ1-2, the full variable domain reads DSGVTQTPKHLITATGQRVTLRCSPRSGDLSVYWYQQSLDQGLQFLIQYYNGEERAKGNILERFSAQQFPDLHSELNLSSLELGDSALYFCASSARTDSYGYTFGSGTRLTVV.

This clonotype turned up a few times. The CDR3 bases are TGCGCCAGCAGCCAAGACCTTATGGCTGGGGGTCAGCCCCAGCATTTT. Translation gives CASSQDLMAGGQPQHF. The V gene is TRBV4-3, the J gene TRBJ1-5; D is perhaps TRBD1 (5 bases). The CDR3 extends over 16 amino acids. Trimming removed 0 bases from V and 6 bases from J, with 15 bases in between. The germline CDR1 and CDR2 sequences are LGHNA and YSLEER.

This clonotype has just a few counts. The chain carries TRBV6-2 or TRBV6-3 and TRBJ2-1, with 8 bases fitting TRBD2. Germline V gives CDR1 MNHEY, CDR2 SVGEGT. J was trimmed by 2 bases and V by 6 bases; bases with no gene match: 9. The length of the CDR3 is 16 residues. The CDR3 DNA reads as TGTGCCAGCAGGCGTCCTCTAGCGGGCACCTACAATGAGCAGTTCTTC. Translating it yields CASRRPLAGTYNEQFF.

The chain carries TRBV15 and TRBJ2-3, with D perhaps TRBD2 (6 bases). The CDR3 length is 19 residues. Trimming removed 0 bases at V and 2 bases at J, with 21 bases between. Germline lookup yields CDR1 LNHNV and CDR2 YYDKDF (reference sequence). The CDR3 loop is CATSRDLRAGAGYTDTQYF. The CDR3 DNA sequence: TGTGCCACCAGCAGAGATCTCAGAGCCGGTGCGGGGTACACAGATACGCAGTATTTT.

Many counts were recorded for this clonotype. The rearrangement links TRBV5-5 to TRBJ1-6, with TRBD1 matching over 9 bases. This CDR3 comprises 14 residues. Germline CDR1 reads SGHKS; CDR2 reads YYEKEE (reference sequence). Trimming cost V 2 bases and J 15 bases; bases outside gene matches: 9. CDR3 residues: CASSLRTGDWGLHF. CDR3 DNA: TGTGCCAGCAGCTTACGGACAGGGGACTGGGGCCTCCACTTT.

This clonotype was observed at least ten times. The chain has TRBV12-3 or TRBV12-4 and TRBJ2-6; D uncertain. Between the trimmed V and J ends, which lost 7 bases and 2 bases, there was a span of 9 bases. The CDR3 extends over 14 amino acids. The CDR3 loop is CASTDRAGANVLTF. In DNA form, the CDR3 reads TGTGCCAGCACGGATCGAGCTGGGGCCAACGTCCTGACTTTC.

As to this clonotype: Just one base apart from a much larger clone, this may be a read error. The conserved phenylalanine or tryptophan is not found at the CDR3 terminus, so this likely reflects a read error. The chain recombines TRBV6-1 with TRBJ1-6; D perhaps matches TRBD1 (5 bases). Germline CDR1 MNHNS, CDR2 SASEGT. The germline V and J ends were trimmed by 11 bases and 6 bases, with 17 bases remaining between them. The CDR3 consists of 14 residues. The CDR3 sequence: CALRRGGFNSPLHC. CDR3 in DNA: TGTGCCCTCCGCCGTGGGGGATTTAATTCACCCCTCCACTGT.

The gene calls are TRBV24-1 and TRBJ2-2; the D is unclear. CDR1 and CDR2 from the germline V gene are KGHDR and SFDVKD. The ends were cut back, 5 bases at V and 2 bases at J, with 8 bases in the middle. This CDR3 contains 14 residues. CDR3 bases: TGTGCCACCAGTGGGATCCCTAACACCGGGGAGCTGTTTTTT. Its protein product is CATSGIPNTGELFF.

The chain combines TRBV15 with TRBJ2-5; D is unresolved. Germline CDR1 LNHNV, CDR2 YYDKDF (reference sequence). Trimming cost V 0 bases and J 1 base, with 9 bases left between them. The CDR3 spans 15 residues. Here the CDR3 DNA reads TGTGCCACCAGCAGAGATCCCAGGAGCCAAGAGACCCAGTACTTC. This sequence encodes CATSRDPRSQETQYF.

V gene TRBV20-1 combines with J gene TRBJ2-7; 10 positions match TRBD1. The V segment lost 6 bases and the J segment 5 bases; nucleotides outside the gene matches: 10. Germline V CDR1 and CDR2: DFQATT, SNEGSKA (reference sequence). CDR3 length: 14 residues. CDR3 bases: TGCAGTGCAACCCCCGGGACAGGGGTACACGAGCAGTACTTC. It yields the protein CSATPGTGVHEQYF.

The V call is TRBV20-1, the J call TRBJ1-1, with TRBD1 identical over 7 bases. Germline V gene lookup returns CDR1 DFQATT and CDR2 SNEGSKA (reference sequence). This CDR3 has 18 residues. J gave up 1 base and V 0 bases, and 14 bases lay outside the gene matches. CDR3 in amino acids: CSARDKRRGNSGNTEAFF. Written as DNA, the CDR3 is TGCAGTGCTAGAGATAAGCGCAGGGGGAATTCGGGGAACACTGAAGCTTTCTTT.

This clonotype was seen a handful of times. V gene TRBV7-2 combines with J gene TRBJ1-1; 12 bases align to TRBD1. The CDR3 has 17 amino acids. The germline V gene encodes CDR1 SGHTA and CDR2 FQGNSA. Germline trimming cut 2 bases from V and 4 bases from J; bases unmatched to any gene: 8. CDR3 bases: TGTGCCAGCAGCTTACGTTTGGGACAGGGGGCTGGCACTGAAGCTTTCTTT. Translated: CASSLRLGQGAGTEAFF.

This clonotype was counted between two and nine times. V is TRBV7-6 and J is TRBJ2-2; 7 nucleotides line up with TRBD2. Germline V gene lookup returns CDR1 SGHVS and CDR2 FNYEAQ. The CDR3 is 17 residues long. Trimming removed 5 bases from V and 2 bases from J; junction bases left unmatched: 11. CDR3 sequence (DNA): TGTGCCAGCAGCCCCGGTCGGACTAGAAGCAACACCGGGGAGCTGTTTTTT. Its protein is CASSPGRTRSNTGELFF.

This clonotype was detected a few times. This rearrangement joins TRBV11-2 to TRBJ2-3; TRBD2 is a possible D gene (6 bases). CDR3 length equals 15 residues. With 0 bases removed from V and 1 base from J, the gap between germline ends came to 8 bases. Germline values: CDR1 SGHAT, CDR2 FQNNGV. CDR3 sequence reads: CASSLEGLRTDTQYF. CDR3 coding DNA: TGTGCCAGCAGCTTAGAGGGACTGCGCACAGATACGCAGTATTTT.

This clonotype was found a few times. The chain uses TRBV28 and TRBJ2-7, with D perhaps TRBD1 (5 bases). CDR1 and CDR2 from the germline V gene are MDHEN and SYDVKM. V lost 6 bases and J lost 1, with 13 bases in between. The CDR3 covers 14 residues. This CDR3 reads CASRKTAGSYEQYF. CDR3 bases: TGTGCCAGCAGGAAGACAGCCGGATCCTACGAGCAGTACTTC. Drawing the rest from reference TRBV28 and TRBJ2-7, the complete variable domain is DVKVTQSSRYLVKRTGEKVFLECVQDMDHENMFWYRQDPGLGLRLIYFSYDVKMKEKGDIPEGYSVSREKKERFSLILESASTNQTSMYLCASRKTAGSYEQYFGPGTRLTVT.

This clonotype has at least ten counts. V gene TRBV11-2 combines with J gene TRBJ1-2, with D perhaps matching TRBD1 (6 bases). V was trimmed by 5 bases and J by 4 bases, leaving 11 bases between them. CDR1 and CDR2 (germline): SGHAT, FQNNGV. CDR3 length equals 13 residues. The CDR3 nucleotides read TGTGCCAGCAGCCCTGACAGGAGCTATGGCTACACCTTC. This encodes CASSPDRSYGYTF.

This clonotype was seen a few times. A much larger clone differs from this one at a single base, so this may be a read error. The V call is TRBV2, the J call TRBJ1-5; D unclear. V lost 3 bases, J lost 0 bases, and 6 bases lay in between. CDR1 is SNHLY, CDR2 FYNNEI, per germline. The CDR3 spans 14 residues. DNA of the CDR3: TGTGCCAGCAGTGATCAGGCTAGCAATCAGCCCCAGCATTTT. It specifies CASSDQASNQPQHF.

In this sample, this clonotype turned up a few times. This CDR3 is CASSWGGTGNTEAFF. DNA for the CDR3: TGCGCCAGCAGCTGGGGGGGCACAGGGAACACTGAAGCTTTCTTT. The chain combines TRBV5-1 with TRBJ1-1, with a weak D call TRBD1 (6 bases). The germline V gene has CDR1 SGHRS and CDR2 YFSETQ. This CDR3 contains 15 residues. Trimming took 3 bases from V and 1 from J, leaving 13 bases between them.

This clonotype appeared many times. The chain carries TRBV20-1 and TRBJ2-5, with 7 bases matching TRBD2. Germline trimming cut 0 bases from V and 6 bases from J; bases unmatched to any gene: 7. This CDR3 contains 14 residues. Looked up from germline, CDR1 is DFQATT and CDR2 is SNEGSKA (reference sequence). This CDR3 is CSARDSSGGQTQYF. In nucleotides, the CDR3 is TGCAGTGCTAGAGATAGTTCGGGGGGACAGACCCAGTACTTC.

This chain connects TRBV20-1 to TRBJ1-5; D might be TRBD1 (5 bases). Germline lookup yields CDR1 DFQATT and CDR2 SNEGSKA (reference sequence). V was shortened by 2 bases and J by 0 bases, with 11 bases between the two germline ends. The CDR3 contains 15 residues. This CDR3 reads CSARSRGYSNQPQHF. CDR3 nucleotide sequence: TGCAGTGCTAGATCCCGGGGGTATAGCAATCAGCCCCAGCATTTT.

V is TRBV30 and J is TRBJ2-3; D unclear. V lost 3 bases, J lost 3 bases, and 16 bases lay in between. Germline CDR1 is GTSNPN and CDR2 is SVGIG (reference sequence). There are 15 residues in the CDR3. The CDR3 loop reads CAWRGPPKATDTQYF. The CDR3 DNA reads as TGTGCCTGGAGAGGACCACCGAAGGCTACAGATACGCAGTATTTT.

The sample holds a few counts of this clonotype. The V call is TRBV5-1, the J call TRBJ2-3, with 7 bases aligning to TRBD2. This CDR3 has 15 residues. Germline V gene data show CDR1 as SGHRS and CDR2 as YFSETQ. V dropped 3 bases and J dropped 8; count of bases not matched to a gene: 12. The CDR3 reads CASSSQLANQATQYF. In DNA form, the CDR3 reads TGCGCCAGCAGCTCCCAACTAGCGAACCAGGCTACGCAGTATTTT.

This clonotype was seen a few times. The rearrangement uses TRBV5-1 and TRBJ2-7, with D tentatively TRBD2 (6 bases). The CDR3 sequence is 15 residues long. Trimming shortened V by 2 bases and J by 4 bases, and 16 bases separated the two germline ends. The germline CDR1 and CDR2 sequences are SGHRS and YFSETQ. CDR3 amino acids: CASSFVGGSGYEQYF. Here the CDR3 DNA reads TGCGCCAGCAGCTTTGTGGGAGGATCCGGGTACGAGCAGTACTTC.